These T cell receptor beta chains were read from a single sample in a study of blood T cell repertoires in COVID-19. Data came from immunoSEQ multiplex PCR; TCRdb stores just in-frame clones and leaves some out. The sample holds 85,000 to 120,000 clones; roughly 86% are singletons and the top ten take less than 10%. The sequenced material came from peripheral blood. The receptors were gathered from a man between 35 and 55 years old with active or convalescent COVID-19. The CDR3 runs from the conserved cysteine through the conserved F or W. The order of the fields is clone size, V gene, D gene, J gene, CDR3 DNA, CDR3 protein. D genes are given only for firm matches. Rows give clone size only sometimes, using once, few, many, or a class for an expanded clone.

>-|TRBV16|-|TRBJ2-7
TGTGCCAGCAGCCAAAAGGACTCCTCATACGAGCAGTACTTC
CASSQKDSSYEQYF
>once|TRBV2|TRBD2|TRBJ2-5
TGTGCCAGCAGACCGTACGCGGGGGGGTACCAAGAGACCCAGTACTTC
CASRPYAGGYQETQYF
>once|TRBV4-3|-|TRBJ2-3
TGCGCCAGCAGCCAAGATCGGGGAGATACGCAGTATTTT
CASSQDRGDTQYF
>-|TRBV3-1/TRBV3-2|TRBD2|TRBJ2-7
TGTGCCAGCAGCCTGGACGGGACTAGCTCCTACGAGCAGTACTTC
CASSLDGTSSYEQYF
>-|TRBV7-8|-|TRBJ1-2
TGTGCCAGCAGCACCCCAGCTCAGGGCCCCTCCTATGGCTACACCTTC
CASSTPAQGPSYGYTF
>-|TRBV3-1/TRBV3-2|-|TRBJ2-3
TGTGCCAGCAGCCAAAGTCTGTGGGAGAGCACAGATACGCAGTATTTT
CASSQSLWESTDTQYF
>-|TRBV12-3/TRBV12-4|-|TRBJ2-7
TGTGCCAGCAGTACAGACAACTACGAGCAGTACTTC
CASSTDNYEQYF
>few|TRBV7-2|TRBD1|TRBJ2-7
TGTGCCAGCAGCTTAGGACAGGGGAAGGCCGAGCAGTACTTC
CASSLGQGKAEQYF
>-|TRBV12-3/TRBV12-4|-|TRBJ2-1
TGTGCCAGCAGTTTAGCAGACTCCCATGAGCAGTTCTTC
CASSLADSHEQFF
>-|TRBV29-1|-|TRBJ1-5
TGCAGCGTTGGGACAGATAGCAATCAGCCCCAGCATTTT
CSVGTDSNQPQHF
>-|TRBV6-5|-|TRBJ1-6
TGTGCCAGCAGTCCGGGGGAGGGTTATAATTCACCCCTCCACTTT
CASSPGEGYNSPLHF
>-|TRBV28|TRBD1|TRBJ1-2
TGTGCCAGCAGGAGTACACCCGGGACAGGGTATGGCTACACCTTC
CASRSTPGTGYGYTF
>-|TRBV25-1|-|TRBJ1-1
TGTGCCAGCCTCCGGAGCGGGAACACTGAAGCTTTCTTT
CASLRSGNTEAFF
>-|TRBV5-1|-|TRBJ1-1
TGCGCCAGCAGCTTGAAACAGAACACTGAAGCTTTCTTT
CASSLKQNTEAFF
>-|TRBV5-1|TRBD1|TRBJ2-7
TGCGCCAGCAGCCCGGATGGGGCAGGGGGCAATGAGCAGTACTTC
CASSPDGAGGNEQYF
>-|TRBV5-1|-|TRBJ2-2
TGCGCCAGCAGGCCCCGACAAGTGAACACCGGGGAGCTGTTTTTT
CASRPRQVNTGELFF
>-|TRBV6-5|-|TRBJ2-3
TGTGCCAGCAGGGCGAGGGAAGGGAGTATAATGACGCAGTATTTT
CASRAREGSIMTQYF
>-|TRBV5-4|-|TRBJ1-1
TGTGCCAGCAGCTTGTCACGGTTTGGGAACACTGAAGCTTTCTTT
CASSLSRFGNTEAFF
>-|TRBV7-2|-|TRBJ2-7
TGTGCCAGCAGCACTCAACAGGGTCCGTGGTACGAGCAGTACTTC
CASSTQQGPWYEQYF
>-|TRBV25-1|-|TRBJ1-2
TGTGCCAGCAGTGAACCAGGGGCGGCCTATGGCTACACCTTC
CASSEPGAAYGYTF
>-|TRBV6-5|-|TRBJ2-1
TGTGCCAGCAGTTACGGGGGGTGGGGTGAGCAGTTCTTC
CASSYGGWGEQFF
>-|TRBV3-1/TRBV3-2|-|TRBJ2-5
TGTGCCAGCAGCCCTATAGGTACAGGCCAAGAGACCCAGTACTTC
CASSPIGTGQETQYF
>-|TRBV19|TRBD1|TRBJ1-3
TGTGCCAGCGGACAGGTGGGGGCGGGCACCATATATTTT
CASGQVGAGTIYF
>-|TRBV7-2|TRBD2|TRBJ2-7
TGTGCCAGCAGTTCGAAGGGACTAGCGGGGGGGTTGTACGAGCAGTACTTC
CASSSKGLAGGLYEQYF
>once|TRBV25-1|TRBD1|TRBJ1-1
TGTGCCAGCAGGGGACAGGTTAGGGCTTTCTTT
CASRGQVRAFF
>-|TRBV5-6|-|TRBJ2-7
TGTGCCAGCAGCTTGAGACAGGACTACGAGCAGTACTTC
CASSLRQDYEQYF
>-|TRBV5-1|TRBD2|TRBJ2-1
TGCGCCAGCAGCCCTATAGCGGGGACCGGCCGCAATGAGCAGTTCTTC
CASSPIAGTGRNEQFF
>-|TRBV7-9|-|TRBJ1-3
TGTGCCAGCAGCTCAATGGACAGTCCCATATATTTT
CASSSMDSPIYF
>-|TRBV7-2|-|TRBJ2-3
TGTGCCAGCAGTTACACAGATACGCAGTATTTT
CASSYTDTQYF
>-|TRBV7-2|TRBD1|TRBJ1-5
TGTGCCAGCAGCTTAATAACAGGGGGCGTGCAGCCCCAGCATTTT
CASSLITGGVQPQHF
>-|TRBV19|-|TRBJ1-6
TGTGCCAGTAGAGACAGGAGCAATTCACCCCTCCACTTT
CASRDRSNSPLHF
>once|TRBV10-2|-|TRBJ1-1
TGCGCCAGCCTTCGAGGGGGGGGCATGAACACTGAAGCTTTCTTT
CASLRGGGMNTEAFF
>-|TRBV18|-|TRBJ1-1
TGTGCCAGCTCACCAGGGGGCCAGAGCACCATGAACACTGAAGCTTTCTTT
CASSPGGQSTMNTEAFF
>-|TRBV7-6|TRBD1|TRBJ1-1
TGTGCCAGCAGCCGAACAGGGGGGACTGAAGCTTTCTTT
CASSRTGGTEAFF
>-|TRBV7-2|TRBD1|TRBJ1-4
TGTGCCAGCAGCGGACAGGGAACTAATGAAAAACTGTTTTTT
CASSGQGTNEKLFF
>-|TRBV11-3|-|TRBJ2-3
TGTGCCAGCAGCTTAACACCGGATACGCAGTATTTT
CASSLTPDTQYF
>-|TRBV15|-|TRBJ1-5
TGTGCCACCAGCAGGGAGGTCGATCAGCCCCAGCATTTT
CATSREVDQPQHF
>once|TRBV6-4|-|TRBJ1-6
TGTGGCAAGGACCAGGGCAGAGATAATTCACCCCTCCACTTT
CGKDQGRDNSPLHF
>-|TRBV29-1|-|TRBJ1-1
TGCAGCGTAGCTACACAGGGTAATACAGCTGAAGCTTTCTTT
CSVATQGNTAEAFF
>-|TRBV4-1|TRBD1|TRBJ1-6
TGCGCCAGCAGCCTTCGGGACAGAGACAATTCACCCCTCCACTTT
CASSLRDRDNSPLHF
>-|TRBV28|-|TRBJ1-5
TGTGCCAGCAGTTTATTCTTGGGAGGGAATCAGCCCCAGCATTTT
CASSLFLGGNQPQHF
>-|TRBV11-2|-|TRBJ2-7
TGTGCCAGCAGCTCGATGCGCTACGAGCAGTACTTC
CASSSMRYEQYF
>-|TRBV10-3|TRBD1|TRBJ1-4
TGTGCCATCGCGGACAGGCAAGGCGAAAAACTGTTTTTT
CAIADRQGEKLFF
>-|TRBV4-1|TRBD1|TRBJ1-4
TGCGCCAGCAGCCAAGATGTGGGACAGGGAACTTTGGCTAATGAAAAACTGTTTTTT
CASSQDVGQGTLANEKLFF
>many|TRBV27|TRBD1|TRBJ2-7
TGTGCCAGCAGTAGTAACCGGGACAGCTACGAGCAGTACTTC
CASSSNRDSYEQYF
>-|TRBV19|-|TRBJ2-2
TGTGCCAGTAGTACCATAGGGGCGGACAGTGACACCGGGGAGCTGTTTTTT
CASSTIGADSDTGELFF
>-|TRBV4-3|-|TRBJ1-1
TGCGCCAGCGGGAGTACGGGGATACCTGAAGCTTTCTTT
CASGSTGIPEAFF
>-|TRBV5-5|-|TRBJ1-1
TGTGCCAGCAGGCTCGACGACCTGGGCGCTTTCTTT
CASRLDDLGAFF
>-|TRBV6-5|-|TRBJ1-1
TGTGCCAGCAGTTCCCCGACTGAAGCTTTCTTT
CASSSPTEAFF